This is a list of T cell receptor beta chains from one sample in a study of cytomegalovirus exposure and HLA in healthy donors. Only in-frame clones appear in the TCRdb table, and some are missing; sequencing was by immunoSEQ multiplex PCR. The sample holds 150,000 to 200,000 clones, 72% seen once. Sequencing was performed on PBMCs. The receptors come from a human donor in good health. Both conserved end residues are part of each CDR3. D genes are given only for firm matches. Rows may omit the clone size; those that give it use once, few, many or a size class.

cdr3_aa	cdr3_nt	v_call	j_call	clone_size	d_call
CASRRAGRKYGWQYF	TGTGCCAGCAGGCGTGCCGGGAGGAAGTACGGGTGGCAGTACTTC	TRBV6-5	TRBJ2-7	.	TRBD2
CASSLNQGAYEQYF	TGTGCCAGCAGCTTAAATCAGGGGGCCTACGAGCAGTACTTC	TRBV7-3	TRBJ2-7	.	TRBD1
CASRPDAGKSNTGELFF	TGTGCCAGCAGACCAGACGCCGGGAAATCGAACACCGGGGAGCTGTTTTTT	TRBV7-9	TRBJ2-2	.	.
CASSFGRALQETQYF	TGTGCCAGCAGCTTCGGCAGGGCCCTCCAAGAGACCCAGTACTTC	TRBV7-9	TRBJ2-5	.	.
CASSSQLQNEKLFF	TGTGCCAGTAGTAGTCAGTTACAAAATGAAAAACTGTTTTTT	TRBV19	TRBJ1-4	.	.
CSVSRVAYNEQFF	TGCAGCGTTTCCAGGGTGGCCTACAATGAGCAGTTCTTC	TRBV29-1	TRBJ2-1	.	.
CASRGQGWRETQYF	TGTGCCAGCAGGGGACAGGGTTGGAGAGAGACCCAGTACTTC	TRBV5-6	TRBJ2-5	.	TRBD1
CASSAAPDGGEETQYF	TGTGCCAGCAGCGCCGCCCCGGATGGGGGGGAAGAGACCCAGTACTTC	TRBV11-1	TRBJ2-5	.	TRBD2
CASSRKTGSELFF	TGTGCCAGCAGTCGTAAGACAGGGAGCGAACTGTTTTTT	TRBV6-5	TRBJ1-4	.	TRBD1
CASSSRQEPLSTDTQYF	TGTGCCAGCAGCTCCCGACAGGAACCCCTTAGCACAGATACGCAGTATTTT	TRBV14	TRBJ2-3	.	.
CASSSRTGVNTEAFF	TGTGCCAGCAGCTCCCGGACGGGAGTGAACACTGAAGCTTTCTTT	TRBV9	TRBJ1-1	.	.
CAWSVYPWGDNEQFF	TGTGCCTGGAGTGTGTACCCGTGGGGGGACAATGAGCAGTTCTTC	TRBV30	TRBJ2-1	.	.
CASGGTNYEQYF	TGTGCCAGCGGCGGGACAAATTACGAGCAGTACTTC	TRBV9	TRBJ2-7	.	.
CASSFHRDISF	TGTGCCAGCAGCTTCCACAGGGATATTTCCTTC	TRBV13	TRBJ1-2	.	.
CASSRLNTEAFF	TGTGCCAGCAGTCGTCTAAACACTGAAGCTTTCTTT	TRBV6-5	TRBJ1-1	many	.
CASSRQGRTEAFF	TGTGCCAGCAGTCGTCAGGGGAGAACTGAAGCTTTCTTT	TRBV7-6	TRBJ1-1	.	.
CASSPGLAGAALYEQFF	TGCGCCAGCAGCCCTGGACTAGCGGGGGCCGCTTTGTATGAGCAGTTCTTC	TRBV5-1	TRBJ2-1	.	TRBD2
CASSLEGGGYEQYF	TGTGCCAGCAGCTTGGAAGGGGGCGGGTACGAGCAGTACTTC	TRBV7-6	TRBJ2-7	.	TRBD1
CSVDLRTGVNGYTF	TGCAGCGTTGATTTACGGACAGGGGTTAATGGCTACACCTTC	TRBV29-1	TRBJ1-2	few	TRBD1
CASSLAETQYF	TGTGCCAGCAGCTTGGCTGAGACCCAGTACTTC	TRBV5-4	TRBJ2-5	.	.
CASSSPGGSGANVLTF	TGTGCCAGTAGTTCACCAGGGGGCTCTGGGGCCAACGTCCTGACTTTC	TRBV19	TRBJ2-6	.	TRBD1
CASSPTHGTVAYGYTF	TGTGCCAGCAGCCCAACCCATGGGACAGTCGCCTATGGCTACACCTTC	TRBV14	TRBJ1-2	.	TRBD1
CASSLAAGPGGNQPQHF	TGTGCCAGCAGCTTAGCGGCTGGCCCCGGGGGCAATCAGCCCCAGCATTTT	TRBV7-6	TRBJ1-5	.	.
CASSVATQGEAFF	TGTGCCAGCAGCGTAGCTACTCAGGGTGAAGCTTTCTTT	TRBV9	TRBJ1-1	.	.
CASSLGWRGEQYF	TGCGCCAGCAGCTTGGGTTGGAGGGGCGAGCAGTACTTC	TRBV5-1	TRBJ2-7	.	.
CASTQGQFFSGNTIYF	TGTGCCAGCACCCAAGGACAGTTTTTCTCTGGAAACACCATATATTTT	TRBV6-6	TRBJ1-3	.	.
CASSPTWDRQDEQYF	TGTGCCAGCAGCCCAACCTGGGACAGGCAAGACGAGCAGTACTTC	TRBV7-8	TRBJ2-7	.	TRBD1